The table lists the clone carrying this T cell receptor (beta chain) with a count of one. Its antigen is unknown. Sequenced by immunoSEQ multiplex PCR; TCRdb stores in-frame clones only, minus some. The table shows about 180,000 clones, with around 87% occurring only once. The entry originates in a study of cytomegalovirus exposure and HLA in healthy donors. General study points: Cytomegalovirus-associated TCR beta chains were listed, numbering some 170. In the approximately 120 validation repertoires, a later analysis found that first-cohort TCR clusters tended to co-occur.

The donors were part of the validation cohort of 120 subjects. That cohort was separate from the first cohort, which comprised 500 to 700 subjects. The source of this sequence is a woman aged 30 to 39 in good health and CMV-seronegative. Sample: PBMCs.

The CDR3 here is CASSLNSGDEQFF. The CDR3 DNA follows: TGTGCCAGCAGCTTGAATAGCGGGGATGAGCAGTTCTTC. The rearrangement joins TRBV5-4 to TRBJ2-1, with TRBD2 identical over 8 bases. With 1 base clipped from V and 8 bases from J, the junction kept 2 bases outside the gene matches. CDR3 size: 13 residues. Germline lookup yields CDR1 SGHNT and CDR2 YYREEE (reference sequence).